The 9 T cell receptor beta chains listed next were all sequenced from one sample in a study of shared clonotypes between healthy human individuals. The method was immunoSEQ multiplex PCR; TCRdb's version includes in-frame clones alone and lacks a portion of them. Of 950,000 to 1,100,000 clones listed, around 75% are singletons. Sequenced: memory CD4+ T cells sorted from blood. Subset described: CD45RA-negative fraction. The receptor source for this set is a man between 18 and 29 years old in good health.

The chain has TRBV10-1 and TRBJ2-5, with a weak D call TRBD1 (6 bases). CDR3 length: 11 amino acids. Between the trimmed V and J ends, which lost 11 bases and 5 bases, there was a span of 12 bases. The germline V gene has CDR1 WNHNN and CDR2 SYGVQD (reference sequence). CDR3: CASYRDETQYF. CDR3 in DNA: TGCGCCTCGTACAGGGACGAGACCCAGTACTTC.

The chain uses TRBV6-4 and TRBJ2-1; 8 nucleotides align to TRBD2. Losses at the gene ends were 10 bases for V and 1 base for J; bases not matched to a gene: 6. Germline V gene data show CDR1 as MRHNA and CDR2 as SNTAGT. This CDR3 is built from 14 residues. The CDR3 nucleotides are TGTGCCACCTCTACGGGGGGGTCCTACAATGAGCAGTTCTTC. Protein product: CATSTGGSYNEQFF.

This clone was seen more than once but under ten times. This sequence joins TRBV28 and TRBJ1-4; 8 bases are shared with TRBD1. Germline trimming cut 7 bases from V and 7 bases from J; bases unmatched to any gene: 8. The CDR3 consists of 14 residues. CDR1 is MDHEN, CDR2 SYDVKM, per germline. The CDR3 here is CASTTQGAGEKLFF. The DNA of the CDR3 is TGTGCCAGCACCACCCAGGGGGCGGGTGAAAAACTGTTTTTT.

Comments on this clone: Other DNA sequences from this sample encode an identical CDR3 as well. In nucleotides, the CDR3 is TGTGCCAGCAGCCGCCCCCCGCAGGACAATGAGCAGTTCTTC. This codes for CASSRPPQDNEQFF. V is TRBV7-3 and J is TRBJ2-1, with D unresolved. Germline V gene lookup returns CDR1 SGHTA and CDR2 FQGTGA. V was shortened by 5 bases and J by 5 bases, with 13 bases between the two germline ends. The CDR3 is 14 residues long.

V and J are TRBV10-1 and TRBJ2-5; D is ambiguous. This CDR3 comprises 13 residues. Trimming cost V 4 bases and J 5 bases, with 11 bases left between them. Germline V gives CDR1 WNHNN, CDR2 SYGVQD (reference sequence). In DNA, the CDR3 is TGCGCCAGCAGTGTAGTTCTTGGGGAGACCCAGTACTTC. As protein: CASSVVLGETQYF.

The V gene is TRBV5-6, the J gene TRBJ1-3; D is possibly TRBD1 (5 bases). This CDR3 is built from 16 residues. Germline V gives CDR1 SGHDT, CDR2 YYEEEE. The germline V and J ends were trimmed by 3 bases and 4 bases, with 17 bases remaining between them. CDR3 in amino acids: CASSWMEGRSGNTIYF. The CDR3 bases are TGTGCCAGCAGCTGGATGGAGGGGCGTTCAGGAAACACCATATATTTT.

Turning to this clone: The sample contains more than one DNA sequence encoding this CDR3. CDR3: CASSPQGATNEKLFF. Here the CDR3 DNA reads TGTGCCAGCTCACCACAGGGTGCAACTAATGAAAAACTGTTTTTT. The chain is built from TRBV18 and TRBJ1-4; D ambiguous. From germline, CDR1 is KGHSH and CDR2 LQKENI. Trimming stripped 1 base from V and 0 bases from J, with 6 bases between. This CDR3 comprises 15 residues.

The gene calls are TRBV6-6 and TRBJ1-2; 8 bases are shared with TRBD1. This CDR3 has 14 amino acids. The V gene end was trimmed by 7 bases and the J gene end by 4 bases; junction bases not matched to a gene: 8. Germline V CDR1 and CDR2: MNHNY, SVGAGI (reference sequence). In nucleotides, the CDR3 is TGTGCCAGCACCGACAGGGGCTACCCCTATGGCTACACCTTC. Residues: CASTDRGYPYGYTF.

The chain joins TRBV7-2 to TRBJ2-7, with D possibly matching TRBD2 (6 bases). The germline V gene encodes CDR1 SGHTA and CDR2 FQGNSA. The CDR3 loop spans 16 amino acids. V lost 1 base and J 3 bases, leaving 16 bases between the germline ends. DNA for the CDR3: TGTGCCAGCAGCTTAGATGTTGGGCGGGAAGGCTACGAGCAGTACTTC. This gives the protein CASSLDVGREGYEQYF.